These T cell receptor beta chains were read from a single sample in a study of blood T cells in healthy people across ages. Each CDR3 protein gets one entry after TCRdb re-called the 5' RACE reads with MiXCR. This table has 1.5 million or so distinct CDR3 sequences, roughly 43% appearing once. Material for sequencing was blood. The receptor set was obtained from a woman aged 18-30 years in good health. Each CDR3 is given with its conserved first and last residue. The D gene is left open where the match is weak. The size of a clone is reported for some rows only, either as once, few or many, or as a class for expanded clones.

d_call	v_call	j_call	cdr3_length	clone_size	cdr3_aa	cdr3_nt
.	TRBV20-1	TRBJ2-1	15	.	CSASARLGVGNEQFF	TGCAGTGCTAGCGCCCGACTAGGGGTCGGCAATGAGCAGTTCTTC
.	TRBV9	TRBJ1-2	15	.	CASSVVSGVGYGYTF	TGTGCCAGCAGCGTAGTGTCAGGGGTCGGCTATGGCTACACCTTC
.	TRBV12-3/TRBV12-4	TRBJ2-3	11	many	CASKRTDTQYF	TGTGCCAGCAAGCGCACAGATACGCAGTATTTT
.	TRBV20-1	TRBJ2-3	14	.	CGGGQGPSTDTQYF	TGCGGTGGGGGGCAGGGGCCAAGCACAGATACGCAGTATTTT
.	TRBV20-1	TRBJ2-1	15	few	CSARIPGSPYNEQFF	TGCAGTGCTAGGATACCCGGGAGCCCCTACAATGAGCAGTTCTTC
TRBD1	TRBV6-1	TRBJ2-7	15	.	CASRAQTGWQLEQYF	TGTGCCAGCAGGGCCCAGACAGGGTGGCAACTCGAGCAGTACTTC
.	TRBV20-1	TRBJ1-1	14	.	CSAMDRQPRLEAFF	TGCAGTGCTATGGACAGACAACCAAGGTTGGAAGCTTTCTTT
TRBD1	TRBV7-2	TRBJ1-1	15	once	CASSWGQGKNTEAFF	TGTGCCAGCAGTTGGGGACAGGGGAAAAACACTGAAGCTTTCTTT
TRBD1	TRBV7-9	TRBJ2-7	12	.	CIAGQAYNVQYF	TGTATCGCGGGACAGGCTTACAATGTGCAGTACTTC
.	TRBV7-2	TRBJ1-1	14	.	CASSLEGWQPSAFF	TGTGCCAGCAGCTTAGAAGGTTGGCAGCCCTCGGCTTTCTTT
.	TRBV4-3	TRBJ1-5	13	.	CASSQVRGQPQHF	TGCGCCAGCAGCCAAGTCCGCGGGCAGCCCCAGCATTTT
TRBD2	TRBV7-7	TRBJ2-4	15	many	CASSGSGLAENIQYF	TGTGCTAGCAGTGGTAGCGGACTAGCGGAAAACATTCAGTACTTC
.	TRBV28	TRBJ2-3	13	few	CASRPTLADTQYF	TGTGCCAGCAGACCTACTCTGGCGGATACGCAGTATTTT
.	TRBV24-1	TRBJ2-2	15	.	CATSDDREVTGELFF	TGTGCCACCAGTGACGACAGGGAGGTCACCGGGGAGCTGTTTTTT
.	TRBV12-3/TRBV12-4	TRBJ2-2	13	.	CASSSPGYGELFF	TGTGCCAGCAGTTCTCCAGGGTACGGGGAGCTGTTTTTT
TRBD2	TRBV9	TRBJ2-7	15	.	CASSVSGRAVNEQYF	TGTGCCAGCAGCGTAAGCGGGAGGGCCGTAAATGAGCAGTACTTC
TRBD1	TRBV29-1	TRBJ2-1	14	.	CSVVIDRGDNEQFF	TGCAGCGTTGTGATCGACAGGGGGGACAATGAGCAGTTCTTC
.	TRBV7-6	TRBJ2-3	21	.	CASSFLAGTDNLGSYADTQYF	TGTGCCAGCAGCTTCTTAGCCGGGACGGACAATCTCGGGAGCTACGCAGATACGCAGTATTTT
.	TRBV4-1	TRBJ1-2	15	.	CASSLRDARGNGYTF	TGCGCCAGCAGCCTCCGGGATGCCCGAGGGAATGGCTACACCTTC
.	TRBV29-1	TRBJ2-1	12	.	CSWLEPYNEQFF	TGCAGCTGGCTGGAGCCCTACAATGAGCAGTTCTTC
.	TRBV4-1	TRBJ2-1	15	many	CASSRVTSSYNEQFF	TGCGCCAGCAGCCGGGTCACGAGCTCCTACAATGAGCAGTTCTTC
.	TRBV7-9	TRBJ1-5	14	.	CASSLSGLSQPQHF	TGTGCCAGCAGCCTCTCCGGGTTAAGTCAGCCCCAGCATTTT
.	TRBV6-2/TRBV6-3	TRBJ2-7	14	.	CATEDPNRAYEQYF	TGTGCCACCGAGGACCCAAACAGGGCCTACGAGCAGTACTTC
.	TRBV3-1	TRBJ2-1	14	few	CASSQTFRGHEQFF	TGTGCCAGCAGCCAGACCTTCAGGGGCCACGAGCAGTTCTTC
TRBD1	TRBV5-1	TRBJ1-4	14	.	CASSATGDNEKLFF	TGCGCCAGCAGCGCGACAGGGGATAATGAAAAACTGTTTTTT
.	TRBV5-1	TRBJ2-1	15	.	CASSLVAAERSEQFF	TGCGCCAGCAGCTTGGTGGCGGCCGAGAGGAGTGAGCAGTTCTTC
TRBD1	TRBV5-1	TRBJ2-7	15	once	CASSLAGGIAYEQYF	TGCGCCAGCAGCTTGGCAGGGGGAATAGCCTACGAGCAGTACTTC
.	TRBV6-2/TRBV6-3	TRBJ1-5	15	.	CASSPGGARRVVQHF	TGTGCCAGCAGCCCTGGTGGAGCTAGGAGAGTAGTGCAGCATTTT
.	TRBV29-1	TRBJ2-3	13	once	CSVASLVTDTQYF	TGCAGCGTTGCGTCCCTAGTCACAGATACGCAGTATTTT
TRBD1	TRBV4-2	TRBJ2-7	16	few	CASSQPAGTGSYEQYF	TGTGCCAGCAGCCAACCCGCGGGGACAGGGTCCTACGAGCAGTACTTC
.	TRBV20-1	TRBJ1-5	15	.	CSAREGGNGNQPQHF	TGCAGTGCTAGAGAGGGAGGGAATGGCAATCAGCCCCAGCATTTT
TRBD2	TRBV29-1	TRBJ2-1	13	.	CSAETSGNNEQFF	TGCAGCGCAGAGACTAGCGGGAACAATGAGCAGTTCTTC
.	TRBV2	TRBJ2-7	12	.	CAGGENSYEQYF	TGTGCGGGGGGTGAGAATTCCTACGAGCAGTACTTC
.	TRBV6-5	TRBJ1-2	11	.	CASSTPGDHTF	TGTGCCAGCAGTACTCCCGGGGACCACACCTTC
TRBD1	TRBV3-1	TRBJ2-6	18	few	CASNQPGQGNSGANVLTF	TGTGCCAGCAACCAACCGGGACAGGGGAATTCTGGGGCCAACGTCCTGACTTTC
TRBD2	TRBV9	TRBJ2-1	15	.	CASSPRLAGGHEQFF	TGTGCCAGCAGCCCCCGACTAGCGGGAGGGCACGAGCAGTTCTTC
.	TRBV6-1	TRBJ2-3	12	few	CASSEELRAQYF	TGTGCCAGCAGTGAAGAACTACGGGCGCAGTATTTT
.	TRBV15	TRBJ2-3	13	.	CATSKGGTDTQYF	TGTGCCACCAGCAAAGGGGGCACAGATACGCAGTATTTT
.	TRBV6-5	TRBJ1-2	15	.	CASSSQGALRGGYTF	TGTGCCAGCAGTTCCCAAGGAGCGCTTCGGGGCGGCTACACCTTC
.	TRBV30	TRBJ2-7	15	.	CAWSAVGMGSYEQYF	TGTGCCTGGAGTGCAGTGGGTATGGGGTCCTACGAGCAGTACTTC
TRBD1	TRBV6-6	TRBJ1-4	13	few	CASSTGGGGKLFF	TGTGCCAGCAGTACAGGGGGTGGCGGAAAACTGTTTTTT
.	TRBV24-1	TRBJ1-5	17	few	CATSDLVCQDSNQPQHF	TGTGCCACCAGTGATTTGGTTTGTCAGGATAGCAATCAGCCCCAGCATTTT
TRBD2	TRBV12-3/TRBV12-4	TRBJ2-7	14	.	CASRGGGRDYEQYF	TGTGCCAGCAGAGGGGGCGGGAGGGATTATGAGCAGTACTTC
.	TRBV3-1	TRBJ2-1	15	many	CASSQDSGSYNEQFF	TGCGCCAGCAGCCAAGATAGCGGCTCCTACAATGAGCAGTTCTTC
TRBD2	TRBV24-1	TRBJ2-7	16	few	CATSDSGLAGAYEQYF	TGTGCCACCAGTGATTCGGGACTAGCGGGAGCCTACGAGCAGTACTTC
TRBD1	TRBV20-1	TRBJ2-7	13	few	CSANRDRGPEQYF	TGCAGTGCAAACCGGGACAGGGGTCCCGAGCAGTACTTC
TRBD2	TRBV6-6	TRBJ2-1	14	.	CASLLSGRVNEQFF	TGTGCCAGCCTCCTTAGCGGGAGAGTAAATGAGCAGTTCTTC
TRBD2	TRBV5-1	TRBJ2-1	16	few	CASSWTSGRADHEQFF	TGCGCCAGCAGCTGGACTAGCGGGAGGGCCGATCATGAGCAGTTCTTC
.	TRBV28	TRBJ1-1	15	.	CASSLERRMNTEAFF	TGTGCCAGCAGTTTGGAAAGGCGGATGAACACTGAAGCTTTCTTT